This entry lists 11 T cell receptor beta chains sequenced from one sample in a study of blood T cell repertoires in COVID-19. Produced via immunoSEQ multiplex PCR; TCRdb's table is partial and in-frame only. Of 140,000 or so clones in the sample, more than 75% are singletons; the top ten hold 4% to 5%. Sequenced sample: peripheral blood. The receptor source for this set is a woman aged 65 to 85 with COVID-19, enrolled during active disease.

This sequence joins TRBV6-6 and TRBJ2-3, with D tentatively TRBD1 (6 bases). CDR3 size: 12 residues. Per the germline V gene, CDR1 is MNHNY and CDR2 is SVGAGI (reference sequence). V was cut by 6 bases and J by 4 bases, with 8 bases left in between. The CDR3 protein is CASRTGSDTQYF. In DNA, the CDR3 is TGTGCCAGCAGAACAGGGTCAGATACGCAGTATTTT.

The chain employs TRBV4-3 and TRBJ1-2; possibly TRBD1 for D (6 bases). This CDR3 has 13 residues. Germline V gene lookup returns CDR1 LGHNA and CDR2 YSLEER. V dropped 9 bases and J dropped 4 bases, with 15 bases sitting between them. The CDR3 spells CARIPGHPYGYTF. CDR3 bases: TGCGCCAGGATCCCGGGACACCCCTATGGCTACACCTTC.

This rearrangement joins TRBV29-1 to TRBJ2-3, with D tentatively TRBD1 (6 bases). The CDR3 contains 13 residues. The germline V gene has CDR1 SQVTM and CDR2 ANQGSEA. V lost 7 bases to trimming and J lost 5 bases, with 16 bases between them. The CDR3 spells CSGLTGFGDTQYF. The CDR3 coding sequence is TGCAGCGGCCTTACAGGGTTCGGAGATACGCAGTATTTT.

This clone was counted only a few times. The chain has TRBV24-1 and TRBJ1-4, with 9 bases fitting TRBD1. Trimming at V came to 4 bases and at J to 5 bases, leaving 4 bases not matched to a gene. CDR1 is KGHDR and CDR2 is SFDVKD in the germline V gene. This CDR3 is 15 amino acids long. CDR3 coding DNA: TGTGCCACCAGTGAACCTGGGACAGGGAATGAAAAACTGTTTTTT. The encoded protein is CATSEPGTGNEKLFF.

The chain couples TRBV4-1 to TRBJ1-1; 7 bases line up with TRBD1. The germline V gene encodes CDR1 MGHRA and CDR2 YSYEKL. After removal of 3 bases from V and 7 bases from J, the junction contained 11 bases not matched to a gene. This CDR3 contains 15 residues. CDR3 DNA: TGCGCCAGCAGCCAGGACAGGTTGGGCGCGTTTGAAGCTTTCTTT. Translated: CASSQDRLGAFEAFF.

V and J are TRBV15 and TRBJ2-3, with 9 nucleotides matching TRBD2. The CDR3 spans 19 residues. Germline V CDR1 and CDR2: LNHNV, YYDKDF (reference sequence). V trimming: 1 base; J trimming: 8 bases; junction bases outside the gene matches: 19. The CDR3 DNA reads TGTGCCACCAGCAGAGCCGTCGGTAGCGGGGGCTACGGGGGGGGTACGCAGTATTTT. Translation gives CATSRAVGSGGYGGGTQYF.

This rearrangement joins TRBV9 to TRBJ1-4; TRBD1 is a possible D gene (6 bases). The germline V gene encodes CDR1 SGDLS and CDR2 YYNGEE. The CDR3 length is 14 residues. Trimming removed 4 bases from V and 3 bases from J, with 10 bases in between. The CDR3 region is CASSPGVSNEKLFF. DNA for the CDR3: TGTGCCAGCAGCCCAGGGGTGTCTAATGAAAAACTGTTTTTT. Full variable domain (remainder filled in from reference TRBV9 and TRBJ1-4): DSGVTQTPKHLITATGQRVTLRCSPRSGDLSVYWYQQSLDQGLQFLIQYYNGEERAKGNILERFSAQQFPDLHSELNLSSLELGDSALYFCASSPGVSNEKLFFGSGTQLSVL.

This clone was seen a single time. This sequence joins TRBV7-9 and TRBJ1-6; possible D gene TRBD1, 5 bases. This CDR3 has 16 residues. V was cut by 5 bases and J by 7 bases, with 18 bases left in between. CDR1 and CDR2 from the germline V gene are SEHNR and FQNEAQ (reference sequence). The CDR3 region is CASSRPAGRQNSPLHF. DNA for the CDR3: TGTGCCAGCAGCCGGCCTGCGGGACGGCAGAATTCACCCCTCCACTTT.

This clone has a handful of counts. V usage is TRBV15 and J usage is TRBJ2-4; weak D call: TRBD2 (5 bases). CDR3 length: 14 amino acids. V lost 5 bases, J lost 6 bases, and 14 bases lay in between. Germline CDR1 and CDR2: LNHNV and YYDKDF (reference sequence). Here the CDR3 reads CATSSPGRGNIQYF. In nucleotides, the CDR3 is TGTGCCACCAGCTCACCGGGGAGAGGAAACATTCAGTACTTC.

This chain links TRBV28 with TRBJ2-1, with 10 bases identical to TRBD2. Germline V gene sequence: CDR1 MDHEN, CDR2 SYDVKM. CDR3 length: 17 amino acids. The V segment lost 1 base and the J segment 7 bases; nucleotides outside the gene matches: 10. CDR3 in amino acids: CASSLSPLSGGANEQFF. The DNA of the CDR3 is TGTGCCAGCAGTTTATCCCCCCTCAGCGGGGGGGCGAATGAGCAGTTCTTC.

V and J are TRBV19 and TRBJ1-2, with D hard to call. Germline lookup yields CDR1 LNHDA and CDR2 SQIVND (reference sequence). V was shortened by 6 bases and J by 3 bases, with 8 bases between the two germline ends. CDR3 length: 12 amino acids. This chain's CDR3 is CASSPNHYGYTF. The CDR3 bases are TGTGCCAGTAGCCCCAATCACTATGGCTACACCTTC.